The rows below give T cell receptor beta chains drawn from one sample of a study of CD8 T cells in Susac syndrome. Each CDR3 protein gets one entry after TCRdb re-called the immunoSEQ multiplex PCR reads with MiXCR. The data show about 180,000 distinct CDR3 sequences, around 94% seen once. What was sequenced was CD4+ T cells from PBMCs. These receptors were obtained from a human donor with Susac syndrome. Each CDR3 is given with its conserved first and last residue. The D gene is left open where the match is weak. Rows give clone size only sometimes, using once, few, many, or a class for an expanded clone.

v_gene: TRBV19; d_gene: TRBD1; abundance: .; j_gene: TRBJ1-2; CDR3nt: TGTGCCAGTCGGGACAGGATGGGTGGCTACACCTTC; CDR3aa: CASRDRMGGYTF
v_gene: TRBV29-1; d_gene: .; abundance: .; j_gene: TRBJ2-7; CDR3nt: TGCAGCGTTGGCAGGGGTGCCGAGCAGTACTTC; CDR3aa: CSVGRGAEQYF
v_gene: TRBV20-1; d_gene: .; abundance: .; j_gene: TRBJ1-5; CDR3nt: TGCAGTGCTAGAGGTAGTTCTGATCAGCCCCAGCATTTT; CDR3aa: CSARGSSDQPQHF
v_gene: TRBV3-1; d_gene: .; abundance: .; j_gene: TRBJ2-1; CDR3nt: TGTGCCAGCAGCCAAGACGCTAGGGTCGGGGACAATGAGCAGTTCTTC; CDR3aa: CASSQDARVGDNEQFF
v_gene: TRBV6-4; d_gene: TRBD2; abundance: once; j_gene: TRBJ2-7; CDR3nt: TGTGCCAGCACCCTGACTAGCGGGAGGGCCTACGAGCAGTACTTC; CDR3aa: CASTLTSGRAYEQYF
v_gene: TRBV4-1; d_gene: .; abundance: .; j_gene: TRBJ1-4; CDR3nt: TGCGCCAGCAGCCTCCTCGTTGGAGAAAAACTGTTTTTT; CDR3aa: CASSLLVGEKLFF
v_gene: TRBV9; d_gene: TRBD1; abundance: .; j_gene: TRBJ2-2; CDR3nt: TGTGCCAGCAGCCCTCGACAGGGAATTACGAACACCGGGGAGCTGTTTTTT; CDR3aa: CASSPRQGITNTGELFF
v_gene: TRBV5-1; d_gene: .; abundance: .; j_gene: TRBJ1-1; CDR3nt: TGCGCCAGCAGCTTGGCACAATTGAACACTGAAGCTTTCTTT; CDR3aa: CASSLAQLNTEAFF
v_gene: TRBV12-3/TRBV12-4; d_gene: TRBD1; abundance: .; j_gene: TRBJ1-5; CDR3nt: TGTGCCAGCACCGTGGGGACAGGGAGGCAGCCCCAGCATTTT; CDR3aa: CASTVGTGRQPQHF
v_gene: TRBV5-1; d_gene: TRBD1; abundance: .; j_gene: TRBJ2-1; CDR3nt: TGCGCCAGCAGCTTGACAGGGGGTGGTCGTTCTGAGCAGTTCTTC; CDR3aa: CASSLTGGGRSEQFF
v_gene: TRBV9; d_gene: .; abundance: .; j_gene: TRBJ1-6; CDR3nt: TGTGCCAGCAGCGGCTCGGGACACTATAATTCACCCCTCCACTTT; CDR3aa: CASSGSGHYNSPLHF
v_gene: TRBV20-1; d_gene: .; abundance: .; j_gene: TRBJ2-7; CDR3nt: TGCAGTGCTAGCAGGACAGCTTTCTACGAGCAGTACTTC; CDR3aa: CSASRTAFYEQYF
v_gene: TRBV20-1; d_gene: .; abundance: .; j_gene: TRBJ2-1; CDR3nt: TGCAGTGCTAGAGGGGGAAGATCTAGCTCCTACAATGAGCAGTTCTTC; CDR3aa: CSARGGRSSSYNEQFF
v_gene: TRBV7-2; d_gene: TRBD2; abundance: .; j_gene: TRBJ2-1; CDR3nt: TGTGCCAGCAGATGGGGTAGCGGGAGATGGAATGAGCAGTTCTTC; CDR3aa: CASRWGSGRWNEQFF
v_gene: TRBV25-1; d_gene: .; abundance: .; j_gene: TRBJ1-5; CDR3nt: TGTGCCAGCAGTGGCGACACTAGCAATCAGCCCCAGCATTTT; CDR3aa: CASSGDTSNQPQHF
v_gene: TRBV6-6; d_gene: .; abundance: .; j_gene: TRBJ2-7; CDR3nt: TGTGCCAGCACCCTTAACTACGAGCAGTACTTC; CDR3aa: CASTLNYEQYF
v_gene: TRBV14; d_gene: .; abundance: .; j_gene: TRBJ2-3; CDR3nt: TGTGCCAGCAGCCTTGGGGCCTCAGATACGCAGTATTTT; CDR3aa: CASSLGASDTQYF
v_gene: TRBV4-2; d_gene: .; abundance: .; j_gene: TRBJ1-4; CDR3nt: TGTGCCAGCAGCCAAGCGGCCCCAACTAATGAAAAACTGTTTTTT; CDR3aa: CASSQAAPTNEKLFF
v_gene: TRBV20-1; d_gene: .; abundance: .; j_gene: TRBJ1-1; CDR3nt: TGCAGTGCTAGCTCCTCTCCAAAGAACACTGAAGCTTTCTTT; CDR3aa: CSASSSPKNTEAFF
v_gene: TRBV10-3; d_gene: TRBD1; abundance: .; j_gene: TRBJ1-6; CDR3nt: TGTGCCACCGCTGGACAGGGGAATAATTCACCCCTCCACTTT; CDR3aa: CATAGQGNNSPLHF
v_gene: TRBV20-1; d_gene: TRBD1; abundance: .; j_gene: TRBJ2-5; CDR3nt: TGCAGTGCTAGCCCGTCACAGGGGGTACTTTCAGAGACCCAGTACTTC; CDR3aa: CSASPSQGVLSETQYF
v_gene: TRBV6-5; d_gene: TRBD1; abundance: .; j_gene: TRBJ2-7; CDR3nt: TGTGCCAGCAGTTATAGCAGGGGGCTCGGCGAGCAGTACTTC; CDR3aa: CASSYSRGLGEQYF
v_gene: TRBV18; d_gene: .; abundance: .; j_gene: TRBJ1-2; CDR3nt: TGTGCCAGCTCACCAGGGGGCAAGGGCTATGGCTACACCTTC; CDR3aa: CASSPGGKGYGYTF
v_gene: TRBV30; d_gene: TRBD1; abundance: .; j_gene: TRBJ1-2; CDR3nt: TGTGCCTGGAGTGAACAGGGGACTGGCTACACCTTC; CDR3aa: CAWSEQGTGYTF
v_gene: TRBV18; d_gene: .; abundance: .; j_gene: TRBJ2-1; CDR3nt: TGTGCCAGCTCTTACGGGACCGGTCCCTACAATGAGCAGTTCTTC; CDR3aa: CASSYGTGPYNEQFF